Here is one T cell receptor (beta chain) with its context. Its antigen is not known. The CDR3 loop spans 16 amino acids. Germline values: CDR1 KGHSH, CDR2 LQKENI. V gave up 2 bases and J gave up 2 bases, with 16 bases separating them. The sample belongs to a study of cytotoxic CD8 clonotypes in ibrutinib-treated CLL. Study-level information: For this cohort, patients were ten to twelve relapsed/refractory and under 16 treatment-naive, while 17 were IGHV unmutated.

Study findings and constraints: Clonality was elevated at ibrutinib response and had returned toward baseline at progression.

A 1 in 200,000 to 1 in 1 million T cell depth was the sequencing target. The method was immunoSEQ multiplex PCR; TCRdb's version includes in-frame clones alone and lacks a portion of them. The repertoire holds 150,000 or so clones, with around 84% as singletons. Specimen: PBMCs, collected after 36 months of ibrutinib treatment. V and J are TRBV18 and TRBJ2-7; D is unclear. This TCR was recovered from a human donor with chronic lymphocytic leukemia. The CDR3 DNA reads TGTGCCAGCTCACCAATGGTAGTTGTCAGCACCTACGAGCAGTACTTC. Its translation: CASSPMVVVSTYEQYF.